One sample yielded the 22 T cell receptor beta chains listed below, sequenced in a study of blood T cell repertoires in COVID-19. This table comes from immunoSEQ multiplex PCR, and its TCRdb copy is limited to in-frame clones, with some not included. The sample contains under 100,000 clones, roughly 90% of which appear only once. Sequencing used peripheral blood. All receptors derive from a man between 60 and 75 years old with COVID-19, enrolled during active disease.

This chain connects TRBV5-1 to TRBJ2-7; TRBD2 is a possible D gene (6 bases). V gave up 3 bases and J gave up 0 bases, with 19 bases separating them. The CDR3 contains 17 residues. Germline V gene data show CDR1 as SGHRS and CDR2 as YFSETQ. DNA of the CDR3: TGCGCCAGCAGCTCAGGATTGCGGCGGGACCTCTCCTACGAGCAGTACTTC. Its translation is CASSSGLRRDLSYEQYF. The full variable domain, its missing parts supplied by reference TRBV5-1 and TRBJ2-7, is KAGVTQTPRYLIKTRGQQVTLSCSPISGHRSVSWYQQTPGQGLQFLFEYFSETQRNKGNFPGRFSGRQFSNSRSEMNVSTLELGDSALYLCASSSGLRRDLSYEQYFGPGTRLTVT.

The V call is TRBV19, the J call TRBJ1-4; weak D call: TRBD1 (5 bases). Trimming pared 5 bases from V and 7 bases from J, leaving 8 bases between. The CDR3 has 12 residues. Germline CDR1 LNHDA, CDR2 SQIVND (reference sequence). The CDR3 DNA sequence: TGTGCCAGTAGTCCAGGGTCTGAAAAACTGTTTTTT. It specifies CASSPGSEKLFF.

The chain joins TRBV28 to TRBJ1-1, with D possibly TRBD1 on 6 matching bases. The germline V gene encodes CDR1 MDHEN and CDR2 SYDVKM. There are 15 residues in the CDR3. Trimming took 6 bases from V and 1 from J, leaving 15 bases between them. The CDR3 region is CASSSPGGPNTEAFF. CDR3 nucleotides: TGTGCCAGCAGCTCTCCCGGGGGGCCGAACACTGAAGCTTTCTTT.

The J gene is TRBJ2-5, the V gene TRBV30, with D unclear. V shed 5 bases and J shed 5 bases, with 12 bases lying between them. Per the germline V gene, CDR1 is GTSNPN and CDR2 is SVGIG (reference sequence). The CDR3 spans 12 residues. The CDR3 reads CAWVRVGETQYF. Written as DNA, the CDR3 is TGTGCCTGGGTCCGGGTTGGGGAGACCCAGTACTTC.

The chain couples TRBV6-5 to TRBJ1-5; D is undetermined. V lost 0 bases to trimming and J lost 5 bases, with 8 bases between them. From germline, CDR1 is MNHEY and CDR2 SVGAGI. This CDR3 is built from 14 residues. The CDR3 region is CASSYSSRDQPQHF. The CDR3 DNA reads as TGTGCCAGCAGTTACTCGAGTCGTGATCAGCCCCAGCATTTT.

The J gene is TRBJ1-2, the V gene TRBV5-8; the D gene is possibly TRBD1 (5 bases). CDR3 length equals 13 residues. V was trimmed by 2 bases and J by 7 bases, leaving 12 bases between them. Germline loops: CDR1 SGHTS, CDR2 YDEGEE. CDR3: CASSFPRVGGYTF. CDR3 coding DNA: TGTGCCAGCAGCTTTCCCAGGGTCGGTGGCTACACCTTC.

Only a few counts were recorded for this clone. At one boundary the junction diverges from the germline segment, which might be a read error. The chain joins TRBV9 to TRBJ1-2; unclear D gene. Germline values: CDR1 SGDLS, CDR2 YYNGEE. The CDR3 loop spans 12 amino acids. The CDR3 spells CASSVATEGLLF. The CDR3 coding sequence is TGTGCCAGCAGCGTAGCTACAGAGGGTTTGCTGTTC.

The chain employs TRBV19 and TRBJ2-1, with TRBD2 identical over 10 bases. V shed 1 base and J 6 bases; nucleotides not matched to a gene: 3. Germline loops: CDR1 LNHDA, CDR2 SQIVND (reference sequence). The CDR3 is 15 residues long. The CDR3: CASSIGLAGANEQFF. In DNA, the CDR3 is TGTGCCAGTAGTATAGGGCTAGCGGGAGCCAATGAGCAGTTCTTC.

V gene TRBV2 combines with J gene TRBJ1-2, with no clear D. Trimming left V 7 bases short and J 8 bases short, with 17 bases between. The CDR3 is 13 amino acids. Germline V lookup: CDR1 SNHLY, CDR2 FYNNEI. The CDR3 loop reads CASILDGGPGYTF. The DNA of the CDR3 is TGTGCCAGCATTCTCGACGGAGGGCCCGGCTACACCTTC. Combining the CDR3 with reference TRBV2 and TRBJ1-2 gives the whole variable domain EPEVTQTPSHQVTQMGQEVILRCVPISNHLYFYWYRQILGQKVEFLVSFYNNEISEKSEIFDDQFSVERPDGSNFTLKIRSTKLEDSAMYFCASILDGGPGYTFGSGTRLTVV.

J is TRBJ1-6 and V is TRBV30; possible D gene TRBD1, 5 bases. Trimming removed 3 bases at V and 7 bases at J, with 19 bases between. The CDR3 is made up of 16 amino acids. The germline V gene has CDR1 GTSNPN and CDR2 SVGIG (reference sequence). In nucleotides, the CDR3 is TGTGCCTGGAGCGTTGCCCCGGGACTGGCAAATTCACCCCTCCACTTT. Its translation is CAWSVAPGLANSPLHF.

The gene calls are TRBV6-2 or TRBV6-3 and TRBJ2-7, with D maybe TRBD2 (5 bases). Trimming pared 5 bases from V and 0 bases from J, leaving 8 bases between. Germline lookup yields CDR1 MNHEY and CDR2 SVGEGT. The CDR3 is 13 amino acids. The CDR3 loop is CASSREPSYEQYF. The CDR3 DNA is TGTGCCAGCAGTCGGGAACCCTCCTACGAGCAGTACTTC.

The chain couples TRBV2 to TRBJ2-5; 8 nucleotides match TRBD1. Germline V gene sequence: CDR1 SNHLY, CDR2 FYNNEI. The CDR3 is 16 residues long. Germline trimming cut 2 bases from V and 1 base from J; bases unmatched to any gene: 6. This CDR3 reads CASSEWDRRTQETQYF. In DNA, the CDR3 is TGTGCCAGCAGTGAATGGGACAGGAGAACCCAAGAGACCCAGTACTTC.

CDR3 sequence: CASHGGGAYGYTF. DNA for the CDR3: TGTGCCAGCCACGGCGGGGGAGCCTATGGCTACACCTTC. This chain connects TRBV28 to TRBJ1-2; D might be TRBD1 (5 bases). CDR3 size: 13 residues. V lost 8 bases, J lost 4 bases, and 14 bases lay in between. Germline CDR1 MDHEN, CDR2 SYDVKM.

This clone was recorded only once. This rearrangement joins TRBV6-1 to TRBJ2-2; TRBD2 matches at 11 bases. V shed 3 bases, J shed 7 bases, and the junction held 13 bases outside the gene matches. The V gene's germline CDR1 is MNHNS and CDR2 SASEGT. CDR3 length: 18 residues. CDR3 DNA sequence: TGTGCCAGCAGTGAGGGATTAGCGGGAGGGCCGCAAGGCGGGGAGCTGTTTTTT. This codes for CASSEGLAGGPQGGELFF.

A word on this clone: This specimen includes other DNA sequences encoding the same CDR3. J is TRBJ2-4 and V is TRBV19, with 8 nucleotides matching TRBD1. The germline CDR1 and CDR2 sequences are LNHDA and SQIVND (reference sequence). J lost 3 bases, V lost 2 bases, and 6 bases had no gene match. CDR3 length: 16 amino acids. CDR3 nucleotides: TGTGCCAGTAGTATATCAGGACAGGGTATCAAAAACATTCAGTACTTC. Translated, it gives CASSISGQGIKNIQYF.

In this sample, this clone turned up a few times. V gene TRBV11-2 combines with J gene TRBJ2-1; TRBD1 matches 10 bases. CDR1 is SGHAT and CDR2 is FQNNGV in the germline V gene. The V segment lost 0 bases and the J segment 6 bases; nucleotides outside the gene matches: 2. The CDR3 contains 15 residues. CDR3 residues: CASSLDGDRGNEQFF. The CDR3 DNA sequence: TGTGCCAGCAGCTTAGATGGGGACAGGGGCAATGAGCAGTTCTTC.

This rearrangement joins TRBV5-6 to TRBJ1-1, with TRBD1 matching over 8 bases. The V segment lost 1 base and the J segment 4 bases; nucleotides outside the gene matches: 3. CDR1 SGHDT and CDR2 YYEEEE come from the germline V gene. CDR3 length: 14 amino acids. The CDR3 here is CASSLRQGFTEAFF. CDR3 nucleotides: TGTGCCAGCAGCTTGCGACAGGGGTTCACTGAAGCTTTCTTT.

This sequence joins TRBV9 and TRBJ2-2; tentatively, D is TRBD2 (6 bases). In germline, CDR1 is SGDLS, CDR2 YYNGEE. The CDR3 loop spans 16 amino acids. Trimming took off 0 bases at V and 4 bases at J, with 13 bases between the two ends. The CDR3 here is CASSVDSAGSTGELFF. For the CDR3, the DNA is TGTGCCAGCAGCGTAGATTCGGCGGGAAGCACCGGGGAGCTGTTTTTT.

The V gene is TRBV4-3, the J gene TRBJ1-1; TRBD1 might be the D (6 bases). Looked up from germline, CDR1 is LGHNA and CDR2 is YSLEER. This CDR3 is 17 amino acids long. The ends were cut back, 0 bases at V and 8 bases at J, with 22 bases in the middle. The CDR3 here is CASSQDRTGTTAGEAFF. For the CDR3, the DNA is TGCGCCAGCAGCCAAGATCGAACCGGGACAACCGCTGGGGAAGCTTTCTTT.

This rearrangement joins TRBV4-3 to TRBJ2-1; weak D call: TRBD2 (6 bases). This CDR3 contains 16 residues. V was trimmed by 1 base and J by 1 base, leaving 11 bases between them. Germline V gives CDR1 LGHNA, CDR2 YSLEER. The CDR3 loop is CASSQAPGTSYNEQFF. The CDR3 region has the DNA TGCGCCAGCAGCCAAGCCCCCGGGACTTCCTACAATGAGCAGTTCTTC.

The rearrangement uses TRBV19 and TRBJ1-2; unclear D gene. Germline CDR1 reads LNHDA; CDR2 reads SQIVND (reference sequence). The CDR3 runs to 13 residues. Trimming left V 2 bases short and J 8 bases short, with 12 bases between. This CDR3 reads CASSIQADRGYTF. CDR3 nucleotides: TGTGCCAGTAGTATACAGGCCGACCGGGGCTACACCTTC.

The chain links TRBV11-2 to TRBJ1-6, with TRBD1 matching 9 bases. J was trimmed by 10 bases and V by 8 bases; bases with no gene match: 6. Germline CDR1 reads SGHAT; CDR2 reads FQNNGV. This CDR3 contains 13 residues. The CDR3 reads CASLTGGESPLHF. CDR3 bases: TGTGCCAGCCTGACAGGGGGTGAATCACCCCTCCACTTT.